These T cell receptor beta chains were read from a single sample in a study of shared clonotypes between healthy human individuals. Sequencing was performed with immunoSEQ multiplex PCR; in TCRdb, only in-frame clones are kept and a portion is missing. The sample contains about 1 million clones, more than 65% of which appear only once. Sequencing input: memory CD4+ T cells sorted from blood. The receptors come from a man younger than 35 in good health. CDR3s include the opening cysteine and the closing phenylalanine or tryptophan. A D gene is named only where the DNA matches it firmly.

j_call	v_call	d_call	cdr3_aa
TRBJ2-1	TRBV19	TRBD2	CASSISRLSGRAVFLRNEQFF
TRBJ1-6	TRBV5-1	TRBD1	CASSLTGQGARGHNSPLHF
TRBJ2-5	TRBV29-1	TRBD2	CSVESSGGAETQYF
TRBJ1-1	TRBV10-2	-	CASSEPQRAEAFF
TRBJ2-5	TRBV4-1	TRBD1	CASSGGQGLETQYF
TRBJ1-5	TRBV7-7	-	CASSPSPDQPQHF
TRBJ1-5	TRBV2	-	CASRSLSIGQPQHF
TRBJ1-1	TRBV10-3	-	CAISEPGTSAFF
TRBJ2-3	TRBV7-6	-	CASSPWVADTQYF
TRBJ2-5	TRBV9	-	CASSVGGREETQYF
TRBJ2-7	TRBV5-1	-	CASSLGPFGDEQYF
TRBJ2-5	TRBV5-1	TRBD2	CASSPGREVIQETQYF
TRBJ2-3	TRBV21-1	-	CASSDYRRTSGTSTDTQYF
TRBJ1-5	TRBV4-1	TRBD1	CASSQAGQGGNQPQHF
TRBJ2-3	TRBV19	-	CASSINRLDTQYF
TRBJ2-7	TRBV18	TRBD2	CASSPSAGAGEQYF
TRBJ1-5	TRBV6-5	-	CASRKGENQPQHF
TRBJ2-6	TRBV7-2	-	CASSLAMANLRSSGANVLTF
TRBJ2-7	TRBV7-2	TRBD2	CASSSPGLARHEQYF
TRBJ2-7	TRBV11-1	-	CASSLVRSQEQYF
TRBJ1-1	TRBV5-1	-	CASSLEGNAEAFF
TRBJ1-2	TRBV7-2	-	CASSLHGAYGYTF
TRBJ1-1	TRBV6-1	-	CASSEAWGGKAFF
TRBJ2-3	TRBV7-9	TRBD1	CASSFGDRGLADTQYF
TRBJ2-3	TRBV7-8	-	CASSLVRQGRFTDTQYF
TRBJ2-3	TRBV7-2	-	CASSLNPASTDTQYF
TRBJ1-1	TRBV25-1	-	CASGRGLGSTEAFF
TRBJ2-1	TRBV6-1	-	CASTAPGRNNEQFF
TRBJ1-3	TRBV18	-	CASSPPNTQVLGNTIYF
TRBJ2-7	TRBV2	TRBD2	CASSDRLAENYEQYF
TRBJ2-6	TRBV19	TRBD1	CASIGTGLTGANVLTF
TRBJ1-1	TRBV6-6	-	CASSTTGNPSAFF
TRBJ2-7	TRBV5-8	-	CASSFPPYEQYF
TRBJ2-3	TRBV30	-	CAWSVGRRKGTQYF
TRBJ1-1	TRBV19	-	CASSIVHKSNTEAFF
TRBJ2-1	TRBV28	TRBD1	CASSPPGQGAGNEQFF
TRBJ1-5	TRBV29-1	-	CSVAWGRSNQPQHF
TRBJ1-5	TRBV6-6	TRBD1	CASSSTQGNQPQHF
TRBJ2-5	TRBV11-2	-	CASSLSQTRGTQYF
TRBJ1-3	TRBV7-9	-	CASSLTGNTIYF
TRBJ1-1	TRBV30	-	CAWSVLGVVTEAFF
TRBJ2-7	TRBV9	TRBD2	CASSPRLAGYEQYF
TRBJ1-1	TRBV9	TRBD1	CASSVAGTGDTEAFF
TRBJ1-6	TRBV11-2	-	CASSFIGDGGSSPLHF
TRBJ1-1	TRBV4-3	-	CASSQDWGNTEAFF
TRBJ1-6	TRBV1	-	CTSSHLRVSSSPLHF
TRBJ2-3	TRBV5-6	TRBD2	CASSLGSGGAADTQYF